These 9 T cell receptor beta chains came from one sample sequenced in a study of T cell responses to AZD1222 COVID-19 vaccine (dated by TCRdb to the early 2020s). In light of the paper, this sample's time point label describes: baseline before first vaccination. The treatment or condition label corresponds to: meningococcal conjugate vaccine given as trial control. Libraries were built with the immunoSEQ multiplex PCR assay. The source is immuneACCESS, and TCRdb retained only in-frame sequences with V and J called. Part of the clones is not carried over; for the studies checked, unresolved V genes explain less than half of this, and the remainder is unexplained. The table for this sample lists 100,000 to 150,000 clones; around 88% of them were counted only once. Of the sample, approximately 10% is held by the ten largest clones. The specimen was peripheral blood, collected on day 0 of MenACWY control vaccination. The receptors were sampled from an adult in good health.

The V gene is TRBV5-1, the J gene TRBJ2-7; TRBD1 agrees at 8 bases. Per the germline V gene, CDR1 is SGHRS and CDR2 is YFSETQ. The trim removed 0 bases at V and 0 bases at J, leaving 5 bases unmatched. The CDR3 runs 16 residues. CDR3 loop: CASSLAPGTGSYEQYF. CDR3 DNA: TGCGCCAGCAGCTTGGCCCCCGGGACAGGCTCCTACGAGCAGTACTTC.

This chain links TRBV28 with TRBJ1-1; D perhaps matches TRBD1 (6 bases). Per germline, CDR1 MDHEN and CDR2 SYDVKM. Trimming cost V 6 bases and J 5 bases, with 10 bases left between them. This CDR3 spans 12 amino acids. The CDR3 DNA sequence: TGTGCCAGCAGGGAGGGGGGGACTGAAGCTTTCTTT. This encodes CASREGGTEAFF.

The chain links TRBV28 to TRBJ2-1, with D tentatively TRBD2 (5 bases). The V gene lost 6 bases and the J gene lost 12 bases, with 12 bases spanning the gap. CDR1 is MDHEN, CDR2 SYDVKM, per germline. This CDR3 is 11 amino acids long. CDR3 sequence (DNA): TGTGCCAGCAGCCGAGGGTCTTCGCAGTTCTTC. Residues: CASSRGSSQFF.

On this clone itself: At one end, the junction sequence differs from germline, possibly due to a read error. CDR3 region: CASSLESAGVYNEQFF. DNA of the CDR3: TGTGCCAGCAGCCTAGAATCGGCGGGGGTCTACAATGAGCAGTTCTTC. The rearrangement links TRBV11-3 to TRBJ2-1; 7 positions agree with TRBD2. Looked up from germline, CDR1 is SGHNT and CDR2 is YENEEA. The CDR3 is made up of 16 amino acids.

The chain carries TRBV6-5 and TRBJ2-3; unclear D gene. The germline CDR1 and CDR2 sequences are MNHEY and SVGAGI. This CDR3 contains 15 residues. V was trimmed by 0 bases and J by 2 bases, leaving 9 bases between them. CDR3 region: CASSYSSPITDTQYF. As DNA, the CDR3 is TGTGCCAGCAGTTACTCATCACCGATCACAGATACGCAGTATTTT.

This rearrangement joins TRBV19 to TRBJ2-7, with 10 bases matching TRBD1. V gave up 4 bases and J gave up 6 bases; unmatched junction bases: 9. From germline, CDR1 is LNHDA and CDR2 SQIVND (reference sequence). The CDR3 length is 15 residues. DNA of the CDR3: TGTGCCAGTAGTACCCCGGGACAGGGGAAGTTCGAGCAGTACTTC. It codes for CASSTPGQGKFEQYF.

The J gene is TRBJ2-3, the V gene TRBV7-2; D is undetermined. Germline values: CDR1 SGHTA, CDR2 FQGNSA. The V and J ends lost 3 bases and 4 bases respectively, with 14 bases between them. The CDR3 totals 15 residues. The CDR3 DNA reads TGTGCCAGCAGCTTGGCCCAAAACGGTGCAGATACGCAGTATTTT. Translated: CASSLAQNGADTQYF.

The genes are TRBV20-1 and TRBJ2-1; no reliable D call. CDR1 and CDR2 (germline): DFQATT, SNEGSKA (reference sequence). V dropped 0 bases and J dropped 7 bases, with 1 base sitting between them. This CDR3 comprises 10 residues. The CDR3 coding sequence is TGCAGTGCTAGAGAAAATGAGCAGTTCTTC. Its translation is CSARENEQFF.

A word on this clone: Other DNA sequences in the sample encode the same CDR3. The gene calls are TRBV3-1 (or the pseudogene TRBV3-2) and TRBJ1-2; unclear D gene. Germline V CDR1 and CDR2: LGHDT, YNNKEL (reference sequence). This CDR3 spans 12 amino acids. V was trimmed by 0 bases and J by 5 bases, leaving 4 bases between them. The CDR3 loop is CASSQDEYGYTF. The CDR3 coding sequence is TGTGCCAGCAGCCAAGATGAATATGGCTACACCTTC.